This T cell receptor (beta chain) was identified in a study of cytomegalovirus exposure and HLA in healthy donors. Primers: 60 Vbeta forward and 13 Jbeta reverse. Here immunoSEQ multiplex PCR was the method, and the copy in TCRdb shows in-frame clones only, minus some. The sample shows 150,000 to 200,000 clones, approximately 80% of them seen only once. Healthy individuals who donated bone marrow served as the donors. Germline V gene lookup returns CDR1 MDHEN and CDR2 SYDVKM. The CDR3 sequence is 15 residues long. The ends lost 4 bases at V and 2 bases at J; junction bases unmatched: 5. General study points: A missense DCLRE1C variant was associated with V- and J-gene trimming of TCR beta chains in a later analysis, and an independent cohort replicated the association.

Points on this clone: Antigen unknown.

Sequenced: PBMCs. This chain connects TRBV28 to TRBJ1-2; 9 positions agree with TRBD1. The TCR originated in a man aged 35-49 years in good health and CMV-seronegative. The CDR3 reads CASSSAGTGNYGYTF. CDR3 sequence (DNA): TGTGCCAGCAGTTCCGCCGGGACAGGGAACTATGGCTACACCTTC.